This T cell receptor beta chain comes out of a study of T-cell reconstitution after alpha-beta-depleted transplantation in children. The TCRbeta library was prepared with unique molecular identifiers. TCRdb reprocessed the PCR reads via MiXCR and lists one record per CDR3 protein. The data show 350,000 to 450,000 distinct CDR3 sequences, just over 20% seen once. The germline CDR1 and CDR2 sequences are MGHRA and YSYEKL. The CDR3 contains 16 residues. With V trimmed by 4 bases and J by 7 bases, 8 bases remained unmatched. This clonotype originated in a human donor who donated a stem cell graft to a child with acute myeloid leukemia. Here the sequenced sample was PBMCs from the stem cell graft donor, taken from the stem cell graft. The chain couples TRBV4-1 to TRBJ2-1; 12 bases map to TRBD2. The CDR3 here is CASSPGLAGGENEQFF. In DNA, the CDR3 is TGCGCCAGCAGCCCCGGGCTAGCGGGAGGGGAAAATGAGCAGTTCTTC.